This T cell receptor (beta chain) originates from a study of cytomegalovirus exposure and HLA in healthy donors. Amplification used 60 Vbeta primers and 13 Jbeta primers. The assay was immunoSEQ multiplex PCR, and TCRdb's table has in-frame clones only and misses some. The table lists tens of thousands of clones, 81% of them singletons, with 1.9% in the top ten. The V gene lost 1 base and the J gene lost 4 bases, with 17 bases spanning the gap. This CDR3 has 17 amino acids. In germline, CDR1 is SGHTA, CDR2 FQGTGA. This clone has more than one count but fewer than ten. The clonotype comes from a woman in her thirties in good health and CMV-seronegative. Sequences were obtained from PBMCs. The chain carries TRBV7-3 and TRBJ2-1, with D perhaps matching TRBD2 (6 bases). The CDR3 spells CASSLKGGMNPYNEQFF. The CDR3 region has the DNA TGTGCCAGCAGCTTAAAGGGCGGGATGAACCCTTACAATGAGCAGTTCTTC.